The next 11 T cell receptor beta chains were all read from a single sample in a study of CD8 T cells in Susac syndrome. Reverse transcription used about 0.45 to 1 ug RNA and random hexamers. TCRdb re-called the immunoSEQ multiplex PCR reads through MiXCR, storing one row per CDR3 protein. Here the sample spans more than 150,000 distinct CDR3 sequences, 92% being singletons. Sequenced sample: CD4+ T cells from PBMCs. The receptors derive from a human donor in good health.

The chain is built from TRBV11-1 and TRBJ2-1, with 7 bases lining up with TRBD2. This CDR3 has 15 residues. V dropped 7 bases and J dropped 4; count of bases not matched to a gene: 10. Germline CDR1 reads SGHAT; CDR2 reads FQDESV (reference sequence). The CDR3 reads CASTLTRESYNEQFF. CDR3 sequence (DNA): TGTGCCAGCACCCTAACGCGGGAGTCTTACAATGAGCAGTTCTTC.

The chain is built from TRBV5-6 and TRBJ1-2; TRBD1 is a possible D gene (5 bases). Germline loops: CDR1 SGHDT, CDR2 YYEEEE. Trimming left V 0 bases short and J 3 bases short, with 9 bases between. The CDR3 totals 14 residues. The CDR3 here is CASSLEGAYYGYTF. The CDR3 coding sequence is TGTGCCAGCAGCTTGGAAGGGGCTTACTATGGCTACACCTTC. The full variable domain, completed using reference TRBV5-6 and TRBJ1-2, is DAGVTQSPTHLIKTRGQQVTLRCSPKSGHDTVSWYQQALGQGPQFIFQYYEEEERQRGNFPDRFSGHQFPNYSSELNVNALLLGDSALYLCASSLEGAYYGYTFGSGTRLTVV.

The CDR3 nucleotides read TGTGCCAGCAGTTACCGGGCCCCGACGGGCGAGCAGTACTTC. Translated, it gives CASSYRAPTGEQYF. The genes are TRBV6-6 and TRBJ2-7; D is unclear. V lost 2 bases and J 6 bases, leaving 14 bases between the germline ends. The CDR3 sequence is 14 residues long. Germline V gene sequence: CDR1 MNHNY, CDR2 SVGAGI (reference sequence).

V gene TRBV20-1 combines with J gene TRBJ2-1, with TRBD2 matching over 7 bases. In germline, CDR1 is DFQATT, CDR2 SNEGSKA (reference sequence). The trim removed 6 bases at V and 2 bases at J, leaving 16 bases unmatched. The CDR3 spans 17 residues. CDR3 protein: CSAYPLAEGPAYNEQFF. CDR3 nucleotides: TGCAGTGCCTACCCCCTAGCGGAGGGGCCGGCCTACAATGAGCAGTTCTTC.

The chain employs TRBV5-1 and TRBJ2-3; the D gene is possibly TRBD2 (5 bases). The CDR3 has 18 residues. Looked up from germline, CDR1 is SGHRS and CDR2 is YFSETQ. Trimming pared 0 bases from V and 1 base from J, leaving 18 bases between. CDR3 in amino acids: CASSLVPLTWGGTDTQYF. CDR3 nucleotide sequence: TGCGCCAGCAGCTTGGTCCCTCTGACTTGGGGAGGCACAGATACGCAGTATTTT.

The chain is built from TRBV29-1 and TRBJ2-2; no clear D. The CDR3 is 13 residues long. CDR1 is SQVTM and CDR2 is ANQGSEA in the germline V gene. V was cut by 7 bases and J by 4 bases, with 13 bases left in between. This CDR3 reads CSADVQVTGELFF. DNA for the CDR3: TGCAGCGCTGACGTGCAGGTCACCGGGGAGCTGTTTTTT.

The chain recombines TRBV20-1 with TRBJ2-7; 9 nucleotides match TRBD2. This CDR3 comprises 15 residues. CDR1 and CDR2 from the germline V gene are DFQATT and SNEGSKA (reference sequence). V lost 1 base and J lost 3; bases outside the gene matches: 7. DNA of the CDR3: TGCAGTGCTAGAGTCCCTGGTAGCGGGAGCTACGAGCAGTACTTC. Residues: CSARVPGSGSYEQYF.

DNA for the CDR3: TGCAGTGCTAGTGATCCCGGGACTAGCGGGAGGGCGCAGTACTTC. Its protein product is CSASDPGTSGRAQYF. The J gene is TRBJ2-7, the V gene TRBV20-1; 16 bases align to TRBD2. CDR1 DFQATT and CDR2 SNEGSKA come from the germline V gene (reference sequence). With V trimmed by 3 bases and J by 9 bases, 8 bases remained unmatched. The CDR3 length is 15 residues.

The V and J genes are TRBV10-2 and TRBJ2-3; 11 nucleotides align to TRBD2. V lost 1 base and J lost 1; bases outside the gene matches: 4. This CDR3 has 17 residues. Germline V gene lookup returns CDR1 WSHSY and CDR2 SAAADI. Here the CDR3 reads CASSEFLAGGRTDTQYF. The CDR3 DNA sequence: TGCGCCAGCAGTGAGTTCCTAGCGGGGGGCCGCACAGATACGCAGTATTTT.

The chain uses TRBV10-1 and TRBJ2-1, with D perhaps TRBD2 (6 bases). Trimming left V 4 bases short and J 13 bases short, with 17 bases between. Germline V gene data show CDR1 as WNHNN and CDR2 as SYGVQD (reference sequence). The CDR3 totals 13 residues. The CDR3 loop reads CASSASGPGGQFF. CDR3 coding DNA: TGCGCCAGCAGTGCCTCTGGCCCCGGGGGACAGTTCTTC.

CDR3 region: CASSFRVTETQYF. The CDR3 nucleotides read TGTGCCAGCAGCTTCAGGGTTACAGAGACCCAGTACTTC. This chain joins TRBV5-6 and TRBJ2-5; the D gene is possibly TRBD1 (5 bases). Germline loops: CDR1 SGHDT, CDR2 YYEEEE. CDR3 length: 13 amino acids. V lost 2 bases, J lost 4 bases, and 9 bases lay in between.